The clone carrying this T cell receptor (beta chain) was found a few times. This sample was taken from a study of human T cells and chemical hapten exposure. V was shortened by 3 bases and J by 1 base, with 14 bases between the two germline ends. This CDR3 contains 16 residues. Germline assignment: CDR1 MNHNS and CDR2 SASEGT. TCRdb reprocessed the 5' RACE reads via MiXCR and lists one record per CDR3 protein. The data hold roughly 81,000 distinct CDR3 sequences, with 7.7% observed a single time. Unseparated into fractions, whole blood served as the source from which total RNA was extracted. The chain has TRBV6-1 and TRBJ2-3; perhaps D is TRBD1 or TRBD2 (5 bases each). The receptor comes from a male donor in good health. CDR3: CASSEAVGGGTDTQYF. The CDR3 region has the DNA TGTGCCAGCAGTGAGGCCGTTGGGGGAGGCACAGATACGCAGTATTTT.